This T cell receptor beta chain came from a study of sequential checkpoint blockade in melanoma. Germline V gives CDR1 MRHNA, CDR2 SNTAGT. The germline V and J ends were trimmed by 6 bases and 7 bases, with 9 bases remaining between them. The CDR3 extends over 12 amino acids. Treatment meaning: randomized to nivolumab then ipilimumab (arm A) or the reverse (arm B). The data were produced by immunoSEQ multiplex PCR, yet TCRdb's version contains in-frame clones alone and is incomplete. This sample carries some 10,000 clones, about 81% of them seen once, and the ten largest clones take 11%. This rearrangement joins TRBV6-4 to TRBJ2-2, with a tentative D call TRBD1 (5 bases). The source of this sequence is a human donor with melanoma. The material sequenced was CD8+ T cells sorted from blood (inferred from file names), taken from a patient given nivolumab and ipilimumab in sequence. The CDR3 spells CASRGHHGELFF. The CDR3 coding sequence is TGTGCCAGCAGGGGGCATCACGGGGAGCTGTTTTTT.